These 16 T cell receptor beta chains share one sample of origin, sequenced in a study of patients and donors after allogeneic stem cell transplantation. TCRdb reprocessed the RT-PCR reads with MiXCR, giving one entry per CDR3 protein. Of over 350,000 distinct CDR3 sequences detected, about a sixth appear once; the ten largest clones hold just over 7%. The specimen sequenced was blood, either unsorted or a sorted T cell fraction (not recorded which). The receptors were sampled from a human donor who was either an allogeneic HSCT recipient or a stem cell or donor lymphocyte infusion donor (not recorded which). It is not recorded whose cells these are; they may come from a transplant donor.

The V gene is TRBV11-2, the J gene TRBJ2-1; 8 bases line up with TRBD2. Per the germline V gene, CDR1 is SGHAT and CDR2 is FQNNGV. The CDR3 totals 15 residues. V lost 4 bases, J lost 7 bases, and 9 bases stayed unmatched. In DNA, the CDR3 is TGTGCCAGCAGCTCCCTAGCGGGCGGGTCGAATGAGCAGTTCTTC. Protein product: CASSSLAGGSNEQFF.

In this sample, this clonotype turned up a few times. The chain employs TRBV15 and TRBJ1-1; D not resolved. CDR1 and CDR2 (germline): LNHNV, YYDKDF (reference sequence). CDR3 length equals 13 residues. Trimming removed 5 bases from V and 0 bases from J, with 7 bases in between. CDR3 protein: CATSEGLNTEAFF. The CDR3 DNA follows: TGTGCCACCAGCGAAGGGTTGAACACTGAAGCTTTCTTT. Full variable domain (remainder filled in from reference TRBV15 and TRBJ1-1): DAMVIQNPRYQVTQFGKPVTLSCSQTLNHNVMYWYQQKSSQAPKLLFHYYDKDFNNEADTPDNFQSRRPNTSFCFLDIRSPGLGDTAMYLCATSEGLNTEAFFGQGTRLTVV.

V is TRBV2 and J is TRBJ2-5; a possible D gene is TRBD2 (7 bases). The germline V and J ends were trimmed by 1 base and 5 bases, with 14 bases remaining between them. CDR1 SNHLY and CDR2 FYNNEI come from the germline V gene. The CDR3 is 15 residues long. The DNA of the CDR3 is TGTGCCAGCAGTGAAGTCGGGGGGCCGCGGGAGACCCAGTACTTC. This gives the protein CASSEVGGPRETQYF.

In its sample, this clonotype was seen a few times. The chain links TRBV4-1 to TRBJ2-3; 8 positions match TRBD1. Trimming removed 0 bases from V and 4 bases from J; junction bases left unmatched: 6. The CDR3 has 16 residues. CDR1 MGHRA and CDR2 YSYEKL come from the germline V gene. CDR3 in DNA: TGCGCCAGCAGCCAAGAGGGGACACAGGGGGCAGATACGCAGTATTTT. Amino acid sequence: CASSQEGTQGADTQYF.

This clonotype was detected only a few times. The CDR3 region has the DNA TGTGCCAGCAGCTTATGGCCGGAAATTTATAATTCACCCCTCCACTTT. Protein: CASSLWPEIYNSPLHF. The rearrangement uses TRBV7-2 and TRBJ1-6; D not certain. This CDR3 spans 16 amino acids. Germline V CDR1 and CDR2: SGHTA, FQGNSA. Trimming took off 2 bases at V and 4 bases at J, with 12 bases between the two ends.

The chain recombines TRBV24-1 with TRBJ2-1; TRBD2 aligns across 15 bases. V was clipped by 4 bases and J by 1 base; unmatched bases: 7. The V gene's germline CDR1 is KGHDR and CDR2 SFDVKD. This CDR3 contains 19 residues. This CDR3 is CATSDYGLAGGLSYNEQFF. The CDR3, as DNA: TGTGCCACCAGTGACTACGGACTAGCGGGGGGGTTATCCTACAATGAGCAGTTCTTC.

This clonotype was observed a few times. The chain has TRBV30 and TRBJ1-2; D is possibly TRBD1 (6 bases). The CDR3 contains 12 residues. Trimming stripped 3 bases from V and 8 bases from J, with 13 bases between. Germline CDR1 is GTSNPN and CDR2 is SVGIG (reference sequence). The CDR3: CAWSTSGAGYTF. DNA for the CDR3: TGTGCCTGGAGCACTTCAGGGGCCGGCTACACCTTC.

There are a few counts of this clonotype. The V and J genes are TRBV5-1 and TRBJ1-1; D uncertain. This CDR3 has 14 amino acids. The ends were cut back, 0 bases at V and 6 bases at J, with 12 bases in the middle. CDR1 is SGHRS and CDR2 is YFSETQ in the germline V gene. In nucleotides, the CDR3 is TGCGCCAGCAGCTTGGGTCAGGCATTCGCTGAAGCTTTCTTT. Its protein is CASSLGQAFAEAFF.

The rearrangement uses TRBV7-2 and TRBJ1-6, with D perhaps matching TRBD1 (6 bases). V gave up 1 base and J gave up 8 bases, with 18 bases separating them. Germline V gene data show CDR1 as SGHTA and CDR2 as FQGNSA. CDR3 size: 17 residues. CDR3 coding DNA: TGTGCCAGCAGCTTAGTAGGGGGGCCGAGTGTGTATTCACCCCTCCACTTT. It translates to CASSLVGGPSVYSPLHF.

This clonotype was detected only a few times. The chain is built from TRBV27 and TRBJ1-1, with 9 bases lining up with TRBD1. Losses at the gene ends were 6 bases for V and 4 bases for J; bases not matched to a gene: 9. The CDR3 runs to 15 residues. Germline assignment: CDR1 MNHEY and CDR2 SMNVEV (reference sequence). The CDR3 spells CASRRPGTGSTEAFF. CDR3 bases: TGTGCCAGCAGGAGACCCGGGACAGGGAGCACTGAAGCTTTCTTT.

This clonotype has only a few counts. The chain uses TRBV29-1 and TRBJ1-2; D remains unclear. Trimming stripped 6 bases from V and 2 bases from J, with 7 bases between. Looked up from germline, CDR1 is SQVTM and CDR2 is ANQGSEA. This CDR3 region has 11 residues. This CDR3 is CSVMTNYGYTF. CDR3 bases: TGCAGCGTGATGACCAACTATGGCTACACCTTC. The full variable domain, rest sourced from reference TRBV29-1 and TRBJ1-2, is SAVISQKPSRDICQRGTSLTIQCQVDSQVTMMFWYRQQPGQSLTLIATANQGSEATYESGFVIDKFPISRPNLTFSTLTVSNMSPEDSSIYLCSVMTNYGYTFGSGTRLTVV.

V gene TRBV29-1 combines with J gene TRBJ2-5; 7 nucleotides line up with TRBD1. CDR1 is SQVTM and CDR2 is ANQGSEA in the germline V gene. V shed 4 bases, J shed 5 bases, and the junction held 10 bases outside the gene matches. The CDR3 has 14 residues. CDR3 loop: CSVADRVGVETQYF. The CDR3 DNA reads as TGCAGCGTTGCAGACAGGGTGGGGGTGGAGACCCAGTACTTC.

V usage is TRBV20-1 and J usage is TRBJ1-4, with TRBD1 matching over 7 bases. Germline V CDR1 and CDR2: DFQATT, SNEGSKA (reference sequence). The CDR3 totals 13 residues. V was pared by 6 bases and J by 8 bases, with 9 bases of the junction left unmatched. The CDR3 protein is CSARQGSGEKLFF. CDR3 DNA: TGCAGTGCCAGACAGGGCTCGGGCGAAAAACTGTTTTTT.

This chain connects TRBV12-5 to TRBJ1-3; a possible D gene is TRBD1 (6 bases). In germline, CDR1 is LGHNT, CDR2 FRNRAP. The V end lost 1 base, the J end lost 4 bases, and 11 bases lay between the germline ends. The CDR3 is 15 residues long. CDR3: CASGLDDRRGNTIYF. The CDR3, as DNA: TGTGCTAGTGGTTTGGATGACAGGAGGGGAAACACCATATATTTT.

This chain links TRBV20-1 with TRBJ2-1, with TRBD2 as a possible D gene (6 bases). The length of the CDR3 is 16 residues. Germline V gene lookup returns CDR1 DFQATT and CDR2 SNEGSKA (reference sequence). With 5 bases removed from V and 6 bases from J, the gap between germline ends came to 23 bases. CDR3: CSAAPGLFPITNEQFF. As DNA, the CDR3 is TGCAGTGCTGCCCCGGGACTCTTCCCAATAACCAATGAGCAGTTCTTC.

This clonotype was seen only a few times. Here the CDR3 DNA reads TGTGCCAGCAAACAACCGGGACAGGGATTTAGTGAGCAGTTCTTC. It specifies CASKQPGQGFSEQFF. The chain carries TRBV6-2 or TRBV6-3 and TRBJ2-1; 9 nucleotides match TRBD1. The junction had 13 bases not matched to a gene; V was cut back by 7 bases and J by 9 bases. Germline V gene sequence: CDR1 MNHEY, CDR2 SVGEGT. This CDR3 comprises 15 residues.